This TCR beta chain is drawn from a study of T cells after posttransplantation cyclophosphamide. The assay was immunoSEQ multiplex PCR, and TCRdb's table has in-frame clones only and misses some. The table includes some 22,000 clones, 86% detected once. Note on this clone: Its antigen is unidentified.

Germline-derived CDR1 and CDR2 are SGHDT and YYEEEE. V trimming: 4 bases; J trimming: 6 bases; junction bases outside the gene matches: 6. CDR3 length: 14 residues. Study findings and constraints: Recipient CMV seropositivity and CMV reactivation strongly tracked TRB clonality.

This receptor was taken from an older woman with a blood cancer, CMV-positive, and with a related stem cell donor. Material: PBMCs. This chain joins TRBV5-6 and TRBJ2-2; 7 positions agree with TRBD2. The CDR3 DNA reads TGTGCCAGCAGCCCGTTACTAGCGTCCGGGGAGCTGTTTTTT. Its protein is CASSPLLASGELFF.